This entry is about one T cell receptor beta chain. Its antigen remains unknown. MiXCR, run by TCRdb on the 5' RACE reads, gives a single entry per CDR3 protein. Of roughly 90,000 distinct CDR3 sequences listed, around 8.3% are singletons. The data were taken from a study of CD8 T cells in ankylosing spondylitis. Study-wide results and caveats: Characteristic of ankylosing spondylitis blood, it appeared, was a TCR beta motif comprising eight highly homologous variants.

The CDR3 is 17 residues long. The rearrangement links TRBV21-1 to TRBJ2-7; the table's D call, TRBD1, was not checked against the DNA. TRBV21-1 is flagged as a pseudogene. The TCR sequence derives from a male donor with ankylosing spondylitis. Sample: blood, either unsorted or a sorted T cell fraction (not recorded which). The CDR3 DNA follows: TGTGCCAGCAATGCGGACAGGGATGCCCTGCGGGGGAACGAGCAGTACGTC. Protein: CASNADRDALRGNEQYV.